A selection of T cell receptor beta chains follows, all from one sample in a study of T cells after yellow fever vaccination. MiXCR was run by TCRdb on the 5' RACE reads, yielding one entry per CDR3 protein. The table lists about 260,000 distinct CDR3 sequences, around 4.9% of them singletons. The sequenced sample was CD4+ T cells sorted from PBMCs, obtained on the day of the yellow fever booster vaccination. Source of these receptors: a man aged 18-30 years who received the YFV17D yellow fever vaccine. CDR3s include the opening cysteine and the closing phenylalanine or tryptophan. D genes are given only for firm matches. For some rows the clone size is stated as once, few or many, or as a class when expanded; others skip it.

d_call	v_call	clone_size	j_call	cdr3_aa	cdr3_nt
NA	TRBV10-3	few	TRBJ1-5	CAITRDPQEQPQHF	TGTGCCATCACCCGGGACCCCCAGGAACAGCCCCAGCATTTT
NA	TRBV12-3/TRBV12-4	many	TRBJ1-5	CASSPQGRDQPQHF	TGTGCCAGCAGTCCACAGGGTAGGGACCAGCCCCAGCATTTT
NA	TRBV20-1	many	TRBJ2-3	CSASPFLGHPLTDTQYF	TGCAGTGCTAGCCCATTTCTCGGTCATCCCCTCACAGATACGCAGTATTTT
NA	TRBV5-5	NA	TRBJ2-3	CASSISDSTDTQYF	TGTGCCAGCAGCATCTCGGACAGCACAGATACGCAGTATTTT
TRBD2	TRBV4-3	many	TRBJ2-5	CASSKRVQGTSVSKETQYF	TGCGCCAGCAGCAAAAGGGTTCAGGGGACTAGCGTATCGAAGGAGACCCAGTACTTC
NA	TRBV6-5	few	TRBJ2-3	CASSYSTSTDTQYF	TGTGCCAGCAGTTACTCGACCAGCACAGATACGCAGTATTTT
NA	TRBV30	NA	TRBJ2-5	CAWSLGETQYF	TGTGCCTGGAGTTTAGGGGAGACCCAGTACTTC
NA	TRBV6-2/TRBV6-3	many	TRBJ2-7	CASSEGSTLYEQYF	TGTGCCAGCAGTGAGGGGTCGACTCTCTACGAGCAGTACTTC
NA	TRBV11-2	many	TRBJ2-1	CASSLVPGHEQFF	TGTGCCAGCAGCTTAGTCCCTGGCCATGAGCAGTTCTTC
TRBD2	TRBV5-1	NA	TRBJ2-3	CASGAGGPTDTQYF	TGCGCCAGCGGGGCGGGGGGGCCCACAGATACGCAGTATTTT
NA	TRBV6-1	few	TRBJ1-5	CASSEAEGIRKPQHF	TGTGCCAGCAGTGAAGCGGAGGGCATACGAAAGCCCCAGCATTTT
TRBD1	TRBV6-6	few	TRBJ2-1	CASTLTGWNEQFF	TGTGCCAGCACCCTGACAGGGTGGAATGAGCAGTTCTTC
NA	TRBV20-1	medium-sized	TRBJ1-1	CSAGRGDTEAFF	TGCAGTGCTGGCCGCGGGGACACTGAAGCTTTCTTT
NA	TRBV5-4	NA	TRBJ2-2	CASSTLGGELFF	TGTGCCAGCAGCACCCTAGGCGGGGAGCTGTTTTTT
NA	TRBV18	NA	TRBJ2-3	CASSRYREADTQYF	TGTGCCAGCTCACGTTACAGGGAAGCAGATACGCAGTATTTT
NA	TRBV19	NA	TRBJ2-1	CASSSISGSGSRQQFF	TGTGCCAGTAGTAGTATTAGTGGTTCTGGCAGCCGACAGCAGTTCTTC
TRBD2	TRBV30	few	TRBJ2-1	CAWGGLAGVSNEQFF	TGTGCCTGGGGGGGACTAGCGGGGGTGTCCAATGAGCAGTTCTTC
NA	TRBV7-9	many	TRBJ2-2	CASIWTEANTGELFF	TGTGCCAGCATCTGGACCGAGGCGAACACCGGGGAGCTGTTTTTT
TRBD1	TRBV24-1	many	TRBJ2-3	CATSDNRQGGNTDTQYF	TGTGCCACCAGTGATAATAGACAGGGCGGAAACACAGATACGCAGTATTTT
NA	TRBV7-9	many	TRBJ2-7	CVSGKDSYEQYF	TGTGTATCTGGGAAGGACTCCTACGAGCAGTACTTC
NA	TRBV6-2/TRBV6-3	many	TRBJ1-5	CASSYWRGGISNQPQHF	TGTGCCAGCAGTTACTGGAGGGGCGGGATAAGCAATCAGCCCCAGCATTTT
TRBD1	TRBV9	NA	TRBJ2-5	CASSVGGTVFQETQYF	TGTGCCAGCAGCGTAGGGGGGACAGTCTTCCAAGAGACCCAGTACTTC
TRBD2	TRBV10-3	few	TRBJ2-7	CAISAGTSTYEQYF	TGTGCCATCAGTGCGGGGACTAGTACCTACGAGCAGTACTTC
NA	TRBV20-1	many	TRBJ2-3	CSSGADTQYF	TGCAGTTCAGGGGCAGATACGCAGTATTTT
NA	TRBV5-4	NA	TRBJ2-2	CASSLIQNTGELFF	TGTGCCAGCAGCTTGATACAGAACACCGGGGAGCTGTTTTTT
NA	TRBV4-2	many	TRBJ2-4	CASSHLFTGKAKNIQYF	TGTGCCAGCAGCCACCTCTTTACGGGGAAGGCCAAAAACATTCAGTACTTC
NA	TRBV7-9	NA	TRBJ1-5	CASSLAGGVRQPQHF	TGTGCCAGCAGCTTAGCGGGGGGAGTGAGACAGCCCCAGCATTTT
NA	TRBV5-1	many	TRBJ1-2	CASSSSGKGYTF	TGCGCCAGCAGCTCGTCGGGGAAGGGCTACACCTTC
NA	TRBV6-2/TRBV6-3	many	TRBJ1-4	CASRGLGDREKLFF	TGTGCCAGCAGGGGATTAGGAGACCGTGAAAAACTGTTTTTT
TRBD1	TRBV25-1	few	TRBJ2-5	CASTRGGNQETQYF	TGTGCCAGCACTAGAGGGGGCAACCAAGAGACCCAGTACTTC
TRBD2	TRBV7-3	many	TRBJ2-3	CASSRSSGEGTDTQYF	TGTGCCAGCAGCCGATCTAGCGGGGAAGGCACAGATACGCAGTATTTT
NA	TRBV5-5	NA	TRBJ1-6	CASSFEWMGNSPLHF	TGTGCCAGCAGCTTTGAGTGGATGGGGAATTCACCCCTCCACTTT
NA	TRBV4-1	NA	TRBJ2-7	CASSLGLRTYEQYF	TGCGCCAGCAGCCTCGGGCTTAGGACCTACGAGCAGTACTTC
NA	TRBV7-3	few	TRBJ2-5	CASSPGRGPGETQYF	TGTGCCAGCAGCCCTGGGCGGGGGCCGGGAGAGACCCAGTACTTC
NA	TRBV6-6	NA	TRBJ2-3	CASRGPSSRNTQYF	TGTGCCAGCAGGGGCCCCTCAAGCAGGAATACGCAGTATTTT
TRBD1	TRBV15	many	TRBJ1-5	CATSARDRGWLQPQHF	TGTGCCACCAGCGCCCGGGACAGGGGATGGTTACAGCCCCAGCATTTT
TRBD1	TRBV7-9	few	TRBJ1-1	CASSYGQGISEAFF	TGTGCCAGCAGCTACGGACAGGGCATCTCTGAAGCTTTCTTT
NA	TRBV19	few	TRBJ1-1	CASSFSPTDTEAFF	TGTGCCAGTAGTTTCTCCCCCACGGACACTGAAGCTTTCTTT
NA	TRBV6-5	NA	TRBJ1-6	CASSYSRGANSPLHF	TGTGCCAGCAGTTATTCCAGGGGCGCGAATTCACCCCTCCACTTT
NA	TRBV25-1	NA	TRBJ1-6	CASRSLESTSPLHF	TGTGCCAGCCGTTCTCTCGAGAGTACTTCACCCCTCCACTTT
NA	TRBV25-1	many	TRBJ2-3	CASSEYPGALETQYF	TGTGCCAGCAGTGAATACCCCGGGGCACTAGAGACGCAGTATTTT
NA	TRBV11-2	NA	TRBJ2-7	CASSPQLNSYEQYF	TGTGCCAGCAGTCCGCAGCTTAATTCCTACGAGCAGTACTTC
TRBD1	TRBV5-1	NA	TRBJ2-2	CASSLGQGRRAGELFF	TGCGCCAGCAGCTTGGGACAGGGTAGAAGGGCCGGGGAGCTGTTTTTT
NA	TRBV5-1	NA	TRBJ2-5	CASSLAGATRETQYF	TGCGCCAGCAGCTTGGCCGGGGCTACACGCGAGACCCAGTACTTC
NA	TRBV18	many	TRBJ2-4	CASSPELAKNIQYF	TGTGCCAGCTCACCAGAACTAGCCAAAAACATTCAGTACTTC
TRBD2	TRBV10-3	few	TRBJ2-3	CAISLSGDKTDTQYF	TGTGCCATCAGTCTAAGCGGGGATAAGACAGATACGCAGTATTTT
TRBD1	TRBV2	NA	TRBJ1-1	CASRKTGGAEAFF	TGTGCCAGCAGAAAAACAGGGGGGGCTGAAGCTTTCTTT
NA	TRBV5-5	many	TRBJ2-1	CASSLVSVRYNEQFF	TGTGCCAGCAGCTTGGTATCGGTCAGATACAATGAGCAGTTCTTC